The table lists the clone carrying this T cell receptor (beta chain) with many counts. The antigen is unknown. This sample was taken from a study of CD8+CD57+ T cells in acquired aplastic anemia. Across the whole study: Sorted CD4+ and CD8+ cells gave a mean 3.2 ug DNA, range roughly 0.18 to 30 ug. An average of about 9.8 million reads for CD4+ cells was obtained from healthy donors.

Study outcomes and limitations: Patients and controls were not found to differ significantly in CD8+ Simpson's diversity. Roughly 30 CD8+ CDR3 sequences occurred in both the patients and the controls.

Per germline, CDR1 SGHRS and CDR2 YFSETQ. The V and J ends lost 2 bases and 8 bases respectively, with 16 bases between them. The CDR3 contains 15 residues. Profiling that covered TCR beta VDJ and CDR3 relied on genomic DNA as its template. MiXCR, applied by TCRdb to the reads, yields one record per CDR3 protein. The table lists around 150,000 distinct CDR3 sequences, 41% of them singletons. The sequence derives from a human donor in good health, serving as a control. The chain is built from TRBV5-1 and TRBJ1-4; D is uncertain. Sequencing was performed on sorted CD4+, CD8+, or CD8+CD57+ T cells (not recorded which) from PBMCs. The CDR3, as DNA: TGCGCCAGCAGCTTAGGCAGCGGTATTCGAGAAAAACTGTTTTTT. It yields the protein CASSLGSGIREKLFF.